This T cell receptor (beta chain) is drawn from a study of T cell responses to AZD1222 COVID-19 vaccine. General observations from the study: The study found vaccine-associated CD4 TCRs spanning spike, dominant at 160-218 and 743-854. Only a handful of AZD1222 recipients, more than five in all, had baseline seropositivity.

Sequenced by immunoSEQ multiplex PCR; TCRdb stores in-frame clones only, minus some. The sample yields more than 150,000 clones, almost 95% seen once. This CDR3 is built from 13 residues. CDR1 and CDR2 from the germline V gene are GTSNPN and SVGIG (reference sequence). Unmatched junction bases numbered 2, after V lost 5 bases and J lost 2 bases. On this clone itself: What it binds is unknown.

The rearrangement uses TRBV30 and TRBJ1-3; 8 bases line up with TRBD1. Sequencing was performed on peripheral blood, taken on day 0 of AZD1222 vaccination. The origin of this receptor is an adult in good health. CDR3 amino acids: CAWVQGAGNTIYF. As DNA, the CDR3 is TGTGCCTGGGTACAGGGGGCTGGAAACACCATATATTTT.